The rows below give T cell receptor beta chains drawn from one sample of a study of shared clonotypes between healthy human individuals. Data came from immunoSEQ multiplex PCR; TCRdb stores just in-frame clones and leaves some out. Here the sample spans millions of clones, 93% being singletons. Sequenced: naive CD8+ T cells from PBMCs. These receptors were taken from a man between 18 and 35 years old in good health. Some clones in this sample may be carry-over from other donors' samples. Both conserved end residues are part of each CDR3. A D gene is named only where the DNA matches it firmly. Rows give clone size only sometimes, using once, few, many, or a class for an expanded clone.

v_gene: TRBV7-2; d_gene: NA; abundance: NA; j_gene: TRBJ2-7; CDR3nt: TGTGCCAGCAGCTTAGGGGCAGAACGCTATCTCCACGAGCAGTACTTC; CDR3aa: CASSLGAERYLHEQYF
v_gene: TRBV11-2; d_gene: TRBD2; abundance: NA; j_gene: TRBJ2-5; CDR3nt: TGTGCCAGCAGCCCCCCGGTAGCGGGAGTCGGAGAGACCCAGTACTTC; CDR3aa: CASSPPVAGVGETQYF
v_gene: TRBV4-2; d_gene: NA; abundance: NA; j_gene: TRBJ1-1; CDR3nt: TGTGCCAGCAGCCTTACGGGGGGGATGAGCACTGAAGCTTTCTTT; CDR3aa: CASSLTGGMSTEAFF
v_gene: TRBV14; d_gene: NA; abundance: NA; j_gene: TRBJ1-1; CDR3nt: TGTGCCAGCAGCACCCCGGGTCTCGGAGGAGAAGCTTTCTTT; CDR3aa: CASSTPGLGGEAFF
v_gene: TRBV5-1; d_gene: TRBD1; abundance: NA; j_gene: TRBJ2-3; CDR3nt: TGCGCCAGCAGCGCCCCGGACAGGAGTAGCACAGATACGCAGTATTTT; CDR3aa: CASSAPDRSSTDTQYF
v_gene: TRBV14; d_gene: TRBD2; abundance: NA; j_gene: TRBJ2-7; CDR3nt: TGTGCCAGCAGCCAAGGCCCCGACGGACTAGCCGGCGAGCAGTACTTC; CDR3aa: CASSQGPDGLAGEQYF
v_gene: TRBV2; d_gene: NA; abundance: NA; j_gene: TRBJ2-7; CDR3nt: TGTGCCAGCACCCCGGGCCGGTCCTACGAGCAGTACTTC; CDR3aa: CASTPGRSYEQYF
v_gene: TRBV27; d_gene: NA; abundance: NA; j_gene: TRBJ1-4; CDR3nt: TGTGCCAGCAGTTTATCTGGCCTAAATGAAAAACTGTTTTTT; CDR3aa: CASSLSGLNEKLFF
v_gene: TRBV11-2; d_gene: NA; abundance: NA; j_gene: TRBJ2-2; CDR3nt: TGTGCCAGCAGCTCTTACACGGGAGCTACGGCCGGGGAGCTGTTTTTT; CDR3aa: CASSSYTGATAGELFF
v_gene: TRBV11-2; d_gene: NA; abundance: NA; j_gene: TRBJ1-1; CDR3nt: TGTGCCAGCCTCCCTTTGGGGGGAACAAGGACTGAAGCTTTCTTT; CDR3aa: CASLPLGGTRTEAFF
v_gene: TRBV27; d_gene: NA; abundance: NA; j_gene: TRBJ2-7; CDR3nt: TGTGCCAGCAGTTTAAACCCTGCTGCCTACGAGCAGTACTTC; CDR3aa: CASSLNPAAYEQYF
v_gene: TRBV28; d_gene: NA; abundance: NA; j_gene: TRBJ2-7; CDR3nt: TGTGCCAGCAGTACACACAGGGACGAGCAGTACTTC; CDR3aa: CASSTHRDEQYF
v_gene: TRBV30; d_gene: TRBD1; abundance: NA; j_gene: TRBJ1-2; CDR3nt: TGTGCCTGGAGAGGGGTCGACAGGGCGCGTGGCTACACCTTC; CDR3aa: CAWRGVDRARGYTF
v_gene: TRBV4-1; d_gene: NA; abundance: NA; j_gene: TRBJ2-7; CDR3nt: TGCGCCAGCAGCCAAGAATCATTCTTCGAGCAGTACTTC; CDR3aa: CASSQESFFEQYF
v_gene: TRBV15; d_gene: NA; abundance: NA; j_gene: TRBJ1-2; CDR3nt: TGTGCCACCAGCAGCTCCGAGGGAGGCCACTATTACGGCTACACCTTC; CDR3aa: CATSSSEGGHYYGYTF
v_gene: TRBV28; d_gene: NA; abundance: NA; j_gene: TRBJ2-7; CDR3nt: TGTGCCAGCACCCCGGGGCTAGCATACTACGAGCAGTACTTC; CDR3aa: CASTPGLAYYEQYF
v_gene: TRBV30; d_gene: NA; abundance: few; j_gene: TRBJ1-1; CDR3nt: TGTGCCTGGAGTCTAAAACAGGGTGAAGCTTTCTTT; CDR3aa: CAWSLKQGEAFF
v_gene: TRBV29-1; d_gene: NA; abundance: NA; j_gene: TRBJ1-1; CDR3nt: TGCAGCGTTGTGAGGCGGGGCGGCACTGAAGCTTTCTTT; CDR3aa: CSVVRRGGTEAFF
v_gene: TRBV7-6; d_gene: NA; abundance: NA; j_gene: TRBJ2-1; CDR3nt: TGTGCCAGCAGCTTAGGTGACAGTAGTTTAAATGAGCAGTTCTTC; CDR3aa: CASSLGDSSLNEQFF
v_gene: TRBV7-9; d_gene: NA; abundance: NA; j_gene: TRBJ1-4; CDR3nt: TGTGCCAGCAGCACACCCTCCCGGGGGAGTACTAATGAAAAACTGTTTTTT; CDR3aa: CASSTPSRGSTNEKLFF
v_gene: TRBV29-1; d_gene: NA; abundance: NA; j_gene: TRBJ1-1; CDR3nt: TGCAGCGTTGCCGACAGAAGTGAAGCTTTCTTT; CDR3aa: CSVADRSEAFF
v_gene: TRBV4-1; d_gene: NA; abundance: NA; j_gene: TRBJ2-2; CDR3nt: TGCGCCAGCAGCCAGGGCGGCCAGGGAAGCGGGGAGCTGTTTTTT; CDR3aa: CASSQGGQGSGELFF
v_gene: TRBV5-6; d_gene: TRBD2; abundance: NA; j_gene: TRBJ2-1; CDR3nt: TGTGCCAGCAGCTTGGGACTAGCACTTTACAATGAGCAGTTCTTC; CDR3aa: CASSLGLALYNEQFF
v_gene: TRBV5-5; d_gene: NA; abundance: NA; j_gene: TRBJ2-7; CDR3nt: TGTGCCAGCAGCCCGGTCCACGGCCTCTACGAGCAGTACTTC; CDR3aa: CASSPVHGLYEQYF